Listed here is a single T cell receptor (beta chain). Clones were read by immunoSEQ multiplex PCR, and TCRdb kept only the in-frame ones, dropping some. The data show roughly 300,000 clones, about nine tenths seen once. Study members were between about 18 and 95 years old and lived in 20 to 30 US regions. Germline values: CDR1 MDHEN, CDR2 SYDVKM. The CDR3 consists of 15 residues. Trimming took 5 bases from V and 2 from J; bases not matched to a gene: 6. The data belong to a study of blood T cell repertoires in COVID-19. At the level of the study: Collection of acute and convalescent COVID-19 samples took place in the United States, Italy and Spain. T cells, B-cell-depleted T cells, or PBMCs supplied cDNA or gDNA.

This TCR was sampled from a young woman who had recovered from COVID-19. Specimen: PBMCs or T cells enriched from blood (not recorded which). The chain couples TRBV28 to TRBJ2-3, with 8 positions matching TRBD2. CDR3 in DNA: TGTGCCAGCAGTACCGGGACTAGACCCACAGATACGCAGTATTTT. As protein: CASSTGTRPTDTQYF.